This T cell receptor (beta chain) came from a study of cytomegalovirus exposure and HLA in healthy donors. 60 Vbeta and 13 Jbeta primers were used in PCR. Generated by immunoSEQ multiplex PCR, the TCRdb table keeps only in-frame clones and is missing some. The sample lists some 180,000 clones, around 80% seen once, with 1.9% in the top ten. Trimming cost V 3 bases and J 1 base; bases outside gene matches: 7. The germline gives CDR1 MRHNA, CDR2 SNTAGT. The CDR3 length is 16 residues. The J gene is TRBJ2-3, the V gene TRBV6-4; 7 bases align to TRBD2. Sequencing was performed on PBMCs. This sequence originates from a woman aged 25 to 45 in good health and CMV-seronegative. In DNA form, the CDR3 reads TGTGCCAGCAGTGATAAACAGCGGGGCCGCACAGATACGCAGTATTTT. It is translated as CASSDKQRGRTDTQYF.